Listed below are T cell receptor beta chains from one sample, sequenced in a study of blood T cell repertoires in COVID-19. Libraries were prepared by immunoSEQ multiplex PCR; TCRdb keeps only in-frame clonotypes and omits some of them. The table lists 35,000 to 45,000 clones, approximately 90% of them singletons. The sequencing sample was made of peripheral blood. These receptors were obtained from a man in his fifties or sixties with active COVID-19. CDR3s include the opening cysteine and the closing phenylalanine or tryptophan. A D gene is named only where the DNA matches it firmly. Only part of the rows carry a size: once, few, many, or a class if the clone is expanded.

>.|TRBV6-2/TRBV6-3|TRBJ1-1|.
TGTGCCAGCAGGCCTAGGACACTTGAAGCTTTCTTT
CASRPRTLEAFF
>TRBD1|TRBV19|TRBJ1-1|.
TGTGCCAGTAGTAAACCGGGACAGGTGAACACTGAAGCTTTCTTT
CASSKPGQVNTEAFF
>.|TRBV6-5|TRBJ2-7|.
TGTGCCAGCAGTTATCAGGGAAAGCCTTCCTACGAGCAGTACTTC
CASSYQGKPSYEQYF
>TRBD1|TRBV19|TRBJ1-5|.
TGTGCCAGTAGTATAGCTCGGGACAGGGGCAGCAATCAGCCCCAGCATTTT
CASSIARDRGSNQPQHF
>TRBD1|TRBV19|TRBJ2-7|.
TGTGCCAGTAGCGATTCCGGGACAGGGGCCTACGAGCAGTACTTC
CASSDSGTGAYEQYF
>TRBD1|TRBV3-1/TRBV3-2|TRBJ2-2|.
TGTGCCAGCAGCCGAAGGGCGGGACAGGGGGAGACCGGGGAGCTGTTTTTT
CASSRRAGQGETGELFF
>.|TRBV24-1|TRBJ2-7|.
TGTGCCACCAGTGCTGAGGCGAACGAGCAGTACTTC
CATSAEANEQYF
>TRBD1|TRBV18|TRBJ1-6|.
TGTGCCAGCTCAGGACAGGGGAATTCACCCCTCCACTTT
CASSGQGNSPLHF
>.|TRBV13|TRBJ2-5|.
TGTGCCAGCAGCTTAGGGAGCCGTCGGGAAGAGACCCAGTACTTC
CASSLGSRREETQYF
>TRBD2|TRBV27|TRBJ2-1|once
TGTGCCAGCAGTTTATTCGGCGGGAGGGGGTCCAATGAGCAGTTCTTC
CASSLFGGRGSNEQFF
>.|TRBV18|TRBJ2-1|once
TGTGCCAGCTCACCAGGACACCGGCCGCAAAACAATGAGCAGTTCTTC
CASSPGHRPQNNEQFF
>.|TRBV5-6|TRBJ1-2|once
TGTGCCAGCAGCCCGGCGGACAGTCGGAGCTACACCTTC
CASSPADSRSYTF
>TRBD2|TRBV4-2|TRBJ2-7|.
TGTGCCAGCAGCCAATCCGGGACTAGCGGGAGTATCGGCGAGCAGTACTTC
CASSQSGTSGSIGEQYF
>.|TRBV28|TRBJ1-4|once
TGTGCCAGCAGTTTACTTCGTGAAAAACTGTTTTTT
CASSLLREKLFF
>.|TRBV30|TRBJ2-7|.
TGTGCCTGGGACCTTAAGTTAGGAGGAGAGCAGTACTTC
CAWDLKLGGEQYF
>.|TRBV18|TRBJ2-7|.
TGTGCCAGCTCACCAGGGGGCGTCTACGAGCAGTACTTC
CASSPGGVYEQYF
>.|TRBV5-4|TRBJ2-1|.
TGTGCTCTAGGGGAGGTTGAGCAGTTCTTC
CALGEVEQFF
>.|TRBV28|TRBJ1-6|.
TGTGCCAGCAGTTCCCCCAGCTCCTATAATTCACCCCTCCACTTT
CASSSPSSYNSPLHF
>TRBD2|TRBV7-3|TRBJ2-3|once
TGTGCCAGCAGCTCCGGACTAGCTTCAGATACGCAGTATTTT
CASSSGLASDTQYF
>.|TRBV7-8|TRBJ1-2|.
TGTGCCAGCAGCCACAGCAGGGCAGGGTCGGATGGCTACACCTTC
CASSHSRAGSDGYTF
>.|TRBV6-1|TRBJ2-7|few
TGTGCCAGCAGTGAAAGCGGGACAGGAACCTACGAGCAGTACTTC
CASSESGTGTYEQYF
>TRBD1|TRBV2|TRBJ2-3|.
TGTGCCACCGGGGACAGGGGTGGGACAGATACGCAGTATTTT
CATGDRGGTDTQYF
>.|TRBV6-1|TRBJ2-5|.
TGTGCCAGCAGTGAAGGGGCGGGGGCCCAAGAGACCCAGTACTTC
CASSEGAGAQETQYF
>TRBD1|TRBV4-1|TRBJ2-5|.
TGCGCCAGCGGTTCCGGGACAGGGGGCGCCTGGGAGACCCAGTACTTC
CASGSGTGGAWETQYF
>TRBD1|TRBV24-1|TRBJ2-2|.
TGTGCCACCAGTGATTTGGAGAGGGGCAGGGGGCGCACCGGGGAGCTGTTTTTT
CATSDLERGRGRTGELFF
>TRBD2|TRBV11-2|TRBJ2-1|.
TGTGCCAGCGGAACGGGACTAGCCCTCAATGAGCAGTTCTTC
CASGTGLALNEQFF